These 21 T cell receptor beta chains came from one sample sequenced in a study of cytomegalovirus exposure and HLA in healthy donors. The table came from immunoSEQ multiplex PCR; TCRdb's copy has only in-frame clones and leaves some out. The sample records 150,000 to 200,000 clones, about 90% being singletons. The specimen sequenced was PBMCs. The receptors derive from a woman under 30 in good health and CMV-seropositive.

The chain couples TRBV18 to TRBJ2-3; the match to TRBD2 covers 12 bases. The CDR3 loop spans 17 amino acids. The V segment lost 0 bases and the J segment 2 bases; nucleotides outside the gene matches: 3. CDR1 and CDR2 (germline): KGHSH, LQKENI. The CDR3 DNA reads TGTGCCAGCTCACCACCGAGGACTAGCGGGACCACAGATACGCAGTATTTT. Translating gives CASSPPRTSGTTDTQYF.

This chain links TRBV19 with TRBJ1-2; 8 bases are shared with TRBD1. CDR3 length equals 14 residues. Trimming removed 4 bases from V and 4 bases from J; junction bases left unmatched: 5. Germline V lookup: CDR1 LNHDA, CDR2 SQIVND (reference sequence). The CDR3 DNA is TGTGCCAGTAGTAAACCGGGACAGGCCTATGGCTACACCTTC. Its protein product is CASSKPGQAYGYTF.

The V call is TRBV5-1, the J call TRBJ2-1, with 9 positions matching TRBD1. V shed 3 bases and J 0 bases; nucleotides not matched to a gene: 4. Germline CDR1 and CDR2: SGHRS and YFSETQ. The CDR3 totals 16 residues. CDR3 residues: CASSWDRDSSYNEQFF. The CDR3 bases are TGCGCCAGCAGCTGGGACAGGGATAGCTCCTACAATGAGCAGTTCTTC.

The V and J genes are TRBV10-3 and TRBJ1-5; TRBD1 matches at 8 bases. This CDR3 comprises 14 residues. Trimming removed 2 bases from V and 4 bases from J; junction bases left unmatched: 1. CDR1 ENHRY and CDR2 SYGVKD come from the germline V gene. The CDR3 loop is CAISEGQGNQPQHF. The DNA for the CDR3 is TGTGCCATCAGTGAGGGACAGGGAAATCAGCCCCAGCATTTT.

Written as DNA, the CDR3 is TGTGCCTGGAGTGCAGGGAACGGAAACACCATATATTTT. Encoded protein: CAWSAGNGNTIYF. V usage is TRBV30 and J usage is TRBJ1-3, with D possibly matching TRBD1 (5 bases). The CDR3 runs to 13 residues. CDR1 and CDR2 (germline): GTSNPN, SVGIG (reference sequence). V was cut by 1 base and J by 4 bases, with 8 bases left in between.

The chain links TRBV9 to TRBJ2-2, with 9 bases fitting TRBD2. In germline, CDR1 is SGDLS, CDR2 YYNGEE. Unmatched junction bases numbered 23, after V lost 2 bases and J lost 3 bases. The CDR3 is 22 amino acids. CDR3 DNA sequence: TGTGCCAGCAGCGTTCGAGGACAGGTACTAGCGGGCCAACAAGGAGACACCGGGGAGCTGTTTTTT. This encodes CASSVRGQVLAGQQGDTGELFF.

This chain links TRBV6-6 with TRBJ1-2; 12 positions match TRBD1. V was clipped by 0 bases and J by 7 bases; unmatched bases: 3. CDR3 size: 15 residues. The germline V gene has CDR1 MNHNY and CDR2 SVGAGI (reference sequence). The CDR3 protein is CASSYSGQGAVGYTF. CDR3 nucleotides: TGTGCCAGCAGTTACTCGGGACAGGGGGCGGTTGGCTACACCTTC.

This chain connects TRBV15 to TRBJ2-3, with D possibly being TRBD2 (6 bases). Germline V gene data show CDR1 as LNHNV and CDR2 as YYDKDF (reference sequence). V lost 7 bases to trimming and J lost 2 bases, with 13 bases between them. The CDR3 is made up of 14 amino acids. DNA for the CDR3: TGTGCCACCAAAGGTAGCGGATACACAGATACGCAGTATTTT. Protein sequence: CATKGSGYTDTQYF.

The rearrangement joins TRBV6-6 to TRBJ1-2; no firm D call. V was trimmed by 5 bases and J by 11 bases, leaving 15 bases between them. From germline, CDR1 is MNHNY and CDR2 SVGAGI (reference sequence). The CDR3 length is 12 residues. The CDR3 DNA is TGTGCCAGCAGTCGGCCTAGTGATTTATACACCTTC. This codes for CASSRPSDLYTF.

The chain carries TRBV28 and TRBJ2-7; tentatively, D is TRBD2 (6 bases). The CDR3 runs 15 residues. V lost 3 bases, J lost 3 bases, and 15 bases lay in between. The germline V gene encodes CDR1 MDHEN and CDR2 SYDVKM. DNA of the CDR3: TGTGCCAGCAGTTTCGGTAGCGGCTACCACTACGAGCAGTACTTC. It is translated as CASSFGSGYHYEQYF. The entire variable domain, with the rest obtained from reference TRBV28 and TRBJ2-7, is as follows: DVKVTQSSRYLVKRTGEKVFLECVQDMDHENMFWYRQDPGLGLRLIYFSYDVKMKEKGDIPEGYSVSREKKERFSLILESASTNQTSMYLCASSFGSGYHYEQYFGPGTRLTVT.

The CDR3 sequence: CASSLAGRGILLTQETQYF. The CDR3 DNA reads as TGTGCCAGCAGCTTAGCGGGCAGGGGGATACTGCTGACACAAGAGACCCAGTACTTC. The chain joins TRBV7-2 to TRBJ2-5; 7 bases align to TRBD1. The CDR3 is 19 residues long. V dropped 0 bases and J dropped 2; count of bases not matched to a gene: 15. Germline V gene lookup returns CDR1 SGHTA and CDR2 FQGNSA.

The chain has TRBV19 and TRBJ1-3, with 7 positions matching TRBD1. The germline V gene encodes CDR1 LNHDA and CDR2 SQIVND (reference sequence). Losses at the gene ends were 6 bases for V and 3 bases for J; bases not matched to a gene: 8. The CDR3 loop spans 15 amino acids. DNA for the CDR3: TGTGCCAGTAGAGTGACAGGGAAAAGTGGAAACACCATATATTTT. Amino acids: CASRVTGKSGNTIYF.

The count of this clone is one. The rearrangement uses TRBV2 and TRBJ2-7; TRBD1 agrees at 8 bases. Germline V gives CDR1 SNHLY, CDR2 FYNNEI. CDR3 length equals 13 residues. Trimming at V came to 7 bases and at J to 6 bases, leaving 8 bases not matched to a gene. CDR3 sequence (DNA): TGTGCCAGCAATAACATACAGGGGGGCGAGCAGTACTTC. Amino acid sequence: CASNNIQGGEQYF.

This sequence joins TRBV5-3 and TRBJ1-3; D ambiguous. TRBV5-3 is flagged as an ORF with uncertain function. Between the trimmed V and J ends, which lost 1 base and 7 bases, there was a span of 21 bases. There are 17 residues in the CDR3. The DNA for the CDR3 is TGTGCCAGAAGCTTGATGAGTTTACGTCCCTGGAGGAACACCATATATTTT. Protein sequence: CARSLMSLRPWRNTIYF.

J is TRBJ1-5 and V is TRBV2, with D perhaps TRBD1 (6 bases). This CDR3 region has 14 residues. The V end lost 3 bases, the J end lost 5 bases, and 11 bases lay between the germline ends. Germline CDR1 reads SNHLY; CDR2 reads FYNNEI. This CDR3 is CASSERAGDQPQHF. In DNA form, the CDR3 reads TGTGCCAGCAGTGAGAGGGCAGGGGATCAGCCCCAGCATTTT.

This sequence joins TRBV15 and TRBJ1-5, with 8 nucleotides matching TRBD1. Per germline, CDR1 LNHNV and CDR2 YYDKDF (reference sequence). The CDR3 length is 16 residues. Unmatched junction bases numbered 4, after V lost 0 bases and J lost 3 bases. CDR3 DNA: TGTGCCACCAGCAGAGATTTGGACAGGGCCAATCAGCCCCAGCATTTT. Encoded protein: CATSRDLDRANQPQHF.

V is TRBV7-9 and J is TRBJ2-5; D is perhaps TRBD1 (6 bases). V was clipped by 5 bases and J by 0 bases, with 16 bases between them. The CDR3 is 16 residues long. The V gene's germline CDR1 is SEHNR and CDR2 FQNEAQ (reference sequence). The DNA for the CDR3 is TGTGCCAGCAGCCAAATAGGCAGGGGAGACCAAGAGACCCAGTACTTC. Protein: CASSQIGRGDQETQYF.

The rearrangement links TRBV5-1 to TRBJ1-5, with 10 nucleotides matching TRBD1. This CDR3 is 15 amino acids long. Trimming at V came to 0 bases and at J to 4 bases, leaving 1 base not matched to a gene. Per germline, CDR1 SGHRS and CDR2 YFSETQ. CDR3 sequence reads: CASSLGQGANQPQHF. In DNA, the CDR3 is TGCGCCAGCAGCTTGGGACAGGGGGCAAATCAGCCCCAGCATTTT.

The V gene is TRBV4-1, the J gene TRBJ1-4; TRBD1 aligns across 9 bases. Per the germline V gene, CDR1 is MGHRA and CDR2 is YSYEKL. V shed 4 bases and J 4 bases; nucleotides not matched to a gene: 4. The CDR3 spans 15 residues. The CDR3: CASSPPGQGNEKLFF. In nucleotides, the CDR3 is TGCGCCAGCAGCCCCCCGGGACAGGGTAATGAAAAACTGTTTTTT.

Only one count was recorded for this clone. The CDR3 DNA reads TGTGCCAGCAGTGAATCCCTGGGAGGATTGGGCATTCAGTACTTC. It specifies CASSESLGGLGIQYF. This chain uses TRBV6-1 with TRBJ2-4, with D tentatively TRBD2 (6 bases). Germline V gives CDR1 MNHNS, CDR2 SASEGT. V dropped 2 bases and J dropped 9 bases, with 17 bases sitting between them. This CDR3 has 15 residues.

This chain links TRBV18 with TRBJ1-2; no firm D call. CDR3 length: 14 residues. Trimming left V 2 bases short and J 8 bases short, with 15 bases between. Germline V CDR1 and CDR2: KGHSH, LQKENI. The CDR3 is CASSPKEVKIGYTF. The CDR3 region has the DNA TGTGCCAGCTCACCAAAGGAGGTCAAGATCGGCTACACCTTC.